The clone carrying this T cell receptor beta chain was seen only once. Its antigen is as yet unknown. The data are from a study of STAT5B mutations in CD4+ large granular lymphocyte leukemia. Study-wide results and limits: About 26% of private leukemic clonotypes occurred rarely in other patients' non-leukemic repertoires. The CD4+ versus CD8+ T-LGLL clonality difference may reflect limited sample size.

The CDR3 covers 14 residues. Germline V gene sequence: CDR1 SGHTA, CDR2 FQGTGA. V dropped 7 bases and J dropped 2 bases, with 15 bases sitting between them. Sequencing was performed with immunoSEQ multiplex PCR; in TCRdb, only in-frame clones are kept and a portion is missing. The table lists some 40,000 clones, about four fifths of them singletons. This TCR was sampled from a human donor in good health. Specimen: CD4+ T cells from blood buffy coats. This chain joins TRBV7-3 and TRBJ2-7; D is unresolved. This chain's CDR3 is CASTEEAVTYEQYF. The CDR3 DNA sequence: TGTGCCAGCACCGAAGAGGCAGTGACCTACGAGCAGTACTTC.